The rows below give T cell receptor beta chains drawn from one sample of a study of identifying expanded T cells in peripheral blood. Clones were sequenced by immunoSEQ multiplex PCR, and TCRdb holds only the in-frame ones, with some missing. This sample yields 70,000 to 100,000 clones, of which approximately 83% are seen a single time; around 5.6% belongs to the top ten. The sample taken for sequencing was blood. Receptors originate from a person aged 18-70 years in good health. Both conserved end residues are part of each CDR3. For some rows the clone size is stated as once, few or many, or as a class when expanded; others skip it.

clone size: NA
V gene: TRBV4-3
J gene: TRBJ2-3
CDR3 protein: CASSQVPAGGTDTQYF

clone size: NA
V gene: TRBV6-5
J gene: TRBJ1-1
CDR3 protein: CASGGRGRAAEAFF

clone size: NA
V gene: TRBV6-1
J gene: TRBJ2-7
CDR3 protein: CASSVVGEQYF

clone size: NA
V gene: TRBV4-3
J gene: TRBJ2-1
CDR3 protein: CASSQGTSGQDEQFF

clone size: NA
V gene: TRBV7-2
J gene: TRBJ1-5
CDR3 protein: CASSSGGGQPQHF

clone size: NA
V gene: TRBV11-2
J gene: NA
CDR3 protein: CASSLEVLKGQFF

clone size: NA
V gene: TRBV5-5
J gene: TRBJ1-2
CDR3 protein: CASSLYISQGGYTF

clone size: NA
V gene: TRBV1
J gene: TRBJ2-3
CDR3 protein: CTSSQDLMIDGGGSDSTDTQYF

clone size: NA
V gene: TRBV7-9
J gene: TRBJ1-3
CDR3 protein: CASSSWGGVRAGNTIYF

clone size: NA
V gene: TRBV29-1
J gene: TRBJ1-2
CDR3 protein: CSSFDRAYGYTF

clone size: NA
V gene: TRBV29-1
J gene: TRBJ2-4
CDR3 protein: CSVEVLNIQYF

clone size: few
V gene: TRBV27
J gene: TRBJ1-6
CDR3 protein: CASSFPGSPLHF

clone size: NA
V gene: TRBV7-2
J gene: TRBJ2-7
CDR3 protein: CASSLEISSYEQYF

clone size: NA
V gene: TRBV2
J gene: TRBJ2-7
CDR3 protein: CASGASGGPFYEQYF

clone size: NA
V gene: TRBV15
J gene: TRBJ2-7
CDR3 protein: CATSRVSEGRNEQYF

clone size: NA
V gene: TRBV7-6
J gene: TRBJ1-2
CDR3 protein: CASSLGSRDSENLNYGYTF

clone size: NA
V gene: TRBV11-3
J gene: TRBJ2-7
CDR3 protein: CASRLTGTYEQYF

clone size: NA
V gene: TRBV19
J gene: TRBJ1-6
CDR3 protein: CASRLGDSPFEPLHF

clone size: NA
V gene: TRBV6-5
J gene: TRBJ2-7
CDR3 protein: CASSPAGNYEQYF

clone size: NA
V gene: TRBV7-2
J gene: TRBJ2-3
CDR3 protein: CASGRGASTDTQYF

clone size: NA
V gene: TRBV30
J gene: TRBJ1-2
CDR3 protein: CAWSLMGSAGYTF

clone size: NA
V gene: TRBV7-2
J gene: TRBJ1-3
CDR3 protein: CASSLANGDPYDSGNTIYF

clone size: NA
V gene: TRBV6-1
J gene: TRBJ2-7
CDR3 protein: CASSENTGFWEQYF

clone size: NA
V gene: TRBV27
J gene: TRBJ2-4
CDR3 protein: CASTYSGQGRVEAKNIQYF

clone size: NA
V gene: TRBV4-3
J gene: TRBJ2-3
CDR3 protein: CASSPRGGGDTQYF

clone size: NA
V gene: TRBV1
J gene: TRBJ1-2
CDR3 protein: CTSSIQRVRKTYGYTF

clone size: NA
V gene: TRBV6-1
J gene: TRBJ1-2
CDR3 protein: CASIAVVTVSDGYTF

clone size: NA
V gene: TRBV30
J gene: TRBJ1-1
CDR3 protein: CAWSLERRTEAFF

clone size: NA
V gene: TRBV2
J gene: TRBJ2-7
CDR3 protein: CASSEEGFGHEQYF

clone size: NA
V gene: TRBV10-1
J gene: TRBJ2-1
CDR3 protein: CAIRPVVYNEQFF

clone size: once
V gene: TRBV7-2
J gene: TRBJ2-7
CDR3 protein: CASSLGSGVPYEQYF

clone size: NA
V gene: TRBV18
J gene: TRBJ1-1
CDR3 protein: CASSPQDRIEAFF

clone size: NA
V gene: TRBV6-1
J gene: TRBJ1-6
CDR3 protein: CASSSVLGRVPLHF

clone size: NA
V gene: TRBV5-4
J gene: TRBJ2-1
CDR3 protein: CASSQDLQGSYNEQFF

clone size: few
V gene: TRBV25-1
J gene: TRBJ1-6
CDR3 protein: CASSPPLNSPLHF

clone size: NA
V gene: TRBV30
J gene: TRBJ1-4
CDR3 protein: CAWDSNEKLFF

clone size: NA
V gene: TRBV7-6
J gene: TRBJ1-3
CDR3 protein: CASSPSGRGNTIYF

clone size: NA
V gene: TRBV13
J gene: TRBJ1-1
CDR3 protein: CASSFGGGWIDTEAFF